The source of this T cell receptor (beta chain) is a study of radiotherapy plus CTLA-4 blockade in lung cancer. Turning to the study itself: Objective responses occurred in approximately 18% of patients; 25% to 35% had disease control. Study-wide results and limits: After radiotherapy and ipilimumab, tumor-derived clones expanded in peripheral blood. Reports identified early blood T cell clone dynamics, with interferon-beta, as the best response predictor.

Chemo-refractory metastatic non-small-cell lung cancer patients underwent focal radiation alongside CTLA-4 blockade with ipilimumab. Of note for this clone: No antigen is known for it.

The assay was immunoSEQ multiplex PCR, and TCRdb's table has in-frame clones only and misses some. The data contain 55,000 to 65,000 clones, less than 85% of them singletons. The germline V gene encodes CDR1 LNHDA and CDR2 SQIVND (reference sequence). The CDR3 is made up of 15 amino acids. With 3 bases clipped from V and 9 bases from J, the junction kept 10 bases outside the gene matches. The clonotype originates from a human donor with non-small cell lung cancer who had a complete response to radiotherapy plus ipilimumab. The chain recombines TRBV19 with TRBJ2-7, with 11 bases that match TRBD1. Sequences were derived from peripheral blood, sampled from a patient treated with radiotherapy plus ipilimumab. This chain's CDR3 is CASSIRGQGDEVQYF. The CDR3 DNA sequence: TGTGCCAGTAGTATCCGGGGACAGGGGGATGAGGTGCAGTACTTC.